Shown below are 2 T cell receptor beta chains from a single sample sequenced in a study of shared clonotypes between healthy human individuals. Clones were read by immunoSEQ multiplex PCR, and TCRdb kept only the in-frame ones, dropping some. Among about 2.2 million clones, 90% to 95% were seen once, and the ten largest hold about 1.7%. Naive CD8 cells were CD45RO-negative, positively selected for CCR7, excluding terminally differentiated effector memory CD45RA+ cells. The sequenced sample was naive CD8+ T cells from PBMCs. The receptors originated from a man between 18 and 35 years old in good health. Some clones in this sample may be carry-over from other donors' samples.

This chain uses TRBV5-4 with TRBJ2-1; TRBD2 matches at 16 bases. The CDR3 covers 17 residues. Losses at the gene ends were 4 bases for V and 3 bases for J; bases not matched to a gene: 4. Germline V CDR1 and CDR2: SGHNT, YYREEE (reference sequence). CDR3 nucleotides: TGTGCCAGCAGCCTCGGGACTAGCGGGAGGGACTACAATGAGCAGTTCTTC. This translates into CASSLGTSGRDYNEQFF.

Here the CDR3 reads CASMKDVSSYNEQFF. The CDR3 DNA follows: TGTGCCAGCATGAAGGACGTGAGCTCCTACAATGAGCAGTTCTTC. The rearrangement links TRBV27 to TRBJ2-1; D is unresolved. Germline V gene sequence: CDR1 MNHEY, CDR2 SMNVEV (reference sequence). The V end was cut by 7 bases, the J end by 0 bases, with 13 bases between. The CDR3 is made up of 15 amino acids.